The entry that follows covers one T cell receptor beta chain sequence. Its cognate antigen is unknown. This record comes from a study of cytomegalovirus exposure and HLA in healthy donors. Germline CDR1 is SGHTS and CDR2 is YDEGEE. The CDR3 is 15 residues long. Trimming removed 0 bases at V and 5 bases at J, with 11 bases between. The study ran its PCR with 60 Vbeta and 13 Jbeta primers. Assay: immunoSEQ multiplex PCR; the TCRdb copy retains only in-frame clones and omits some. The sample contains about 150,000 clones, approximately 73% of which appear only once. Study observations and caveats: Later on, an analysis found that several of the most significant clusters appeared to be linked to common viral pathogens, which included parvovirus B19. Later analysis suggested most CMV-associated TCR beta chains were HLA-restricted. Productive rates of about 87% or about 30% were seen for most TCR beta V segments in an earlier analysis.

V usage is TRBV5-8 and J usage is TRBJ1-4; D perhaps matches TRBD1 (6 bases). The sequence was obtained from a woman younger than 30 in good health and CMV-seronegative. Sequencing used PBMCs. Written as DNA, the CDR3 is TGTGCCAGCAGCTTGGAGGACAGATTAAATGAAAAACTGTTTTTT. Protein sequence: CASSLEDRLNEKLFF.